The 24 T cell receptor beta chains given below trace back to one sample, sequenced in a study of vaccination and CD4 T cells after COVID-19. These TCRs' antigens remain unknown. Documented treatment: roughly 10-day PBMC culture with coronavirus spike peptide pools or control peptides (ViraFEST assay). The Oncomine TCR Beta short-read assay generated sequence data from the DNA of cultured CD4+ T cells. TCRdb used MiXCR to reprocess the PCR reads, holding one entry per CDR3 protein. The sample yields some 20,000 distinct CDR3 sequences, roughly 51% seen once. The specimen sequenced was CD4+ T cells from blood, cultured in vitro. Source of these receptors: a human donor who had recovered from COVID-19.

The chain's CDR3 is CASSEFARAGARGEQYF. In DNA, the CDR3 is TGTGCCAGCAGTGAATTCGCCAGGGCAGGGGCCCGAGGGGAGCAGTACTTC. The V gene is TRBV25-1, the J gene TRBJ2-7; tentatively, D is TRBD1 (6 bases). This CDR3 comprises 17 residues. The V end was cut by 1 base, the J end by 7 bases, with 23 bases between. The germline CDR1 and CDR2 sequences are MGHDK and SYGVNS.

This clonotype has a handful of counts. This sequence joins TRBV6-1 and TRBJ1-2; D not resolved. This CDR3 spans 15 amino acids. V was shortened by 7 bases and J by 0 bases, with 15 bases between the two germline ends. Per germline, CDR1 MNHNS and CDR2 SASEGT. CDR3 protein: CASKAEPLSNYGYTF. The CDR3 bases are TGTGCCAGCAAGGCGGAGCCTCTCTCTAACTATGGCTACACCTTC.

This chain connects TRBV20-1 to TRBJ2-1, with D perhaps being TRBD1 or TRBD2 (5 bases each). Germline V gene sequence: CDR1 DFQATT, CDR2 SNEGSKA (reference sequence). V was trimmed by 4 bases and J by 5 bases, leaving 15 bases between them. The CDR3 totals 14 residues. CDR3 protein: CSATGPGPHNEQFF. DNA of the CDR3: TGCAGTGCTACGGGACCGGGACCCCACAATGAGCAGTTCTTC.

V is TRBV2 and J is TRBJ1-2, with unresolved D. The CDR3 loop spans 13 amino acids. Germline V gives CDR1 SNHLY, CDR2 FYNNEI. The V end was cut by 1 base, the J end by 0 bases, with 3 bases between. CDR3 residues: CASSEGANYGYTF. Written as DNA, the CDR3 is TGTGCCAGCAGTGAAGGAGCTAACTATGGCTACACCTTC.

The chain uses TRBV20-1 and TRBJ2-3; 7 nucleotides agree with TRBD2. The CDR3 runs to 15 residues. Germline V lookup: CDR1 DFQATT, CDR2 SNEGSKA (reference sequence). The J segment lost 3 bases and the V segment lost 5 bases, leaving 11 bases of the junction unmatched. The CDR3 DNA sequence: TGCAGTGCTTGCCTCAGAGCGGGGATGACAGATACGCAGTATTTT. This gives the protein CSACLRAGMTDTQYF.

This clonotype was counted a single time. The CDR3 reads CASSQYTSGGVDTQYF. CDR3 nucleotide sequence: TGTGCCAGCAGCCAATACACTAGCGGGGGAGTAGATACGCAGTATTTT. The gene calls are TRBV7-2 and TRBJ2-3; TRBD2 agrees at 11 bases. CDR1 and CDR2 (germline): SGHTA, FQGNSA. The junction had 9 bases not matched to a gene; V was cut back by 5 bases and J by 5 bases. CDR3 length: 16 residues.

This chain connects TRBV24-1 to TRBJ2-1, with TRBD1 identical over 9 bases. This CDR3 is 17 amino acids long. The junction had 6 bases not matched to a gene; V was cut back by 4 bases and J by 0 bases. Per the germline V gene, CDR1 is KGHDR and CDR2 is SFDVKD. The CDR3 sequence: CATSDPRQGVSYNEQFF. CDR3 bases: TGTGCCACCAGTGACCCTCGACAGGGGGTCTCCTACAATGAGCAGTTCTTC.

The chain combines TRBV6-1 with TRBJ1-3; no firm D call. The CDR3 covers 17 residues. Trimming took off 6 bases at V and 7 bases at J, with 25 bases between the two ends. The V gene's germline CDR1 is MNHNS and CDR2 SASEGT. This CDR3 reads CASSPTSAVLEWNTIYF. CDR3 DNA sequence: TGTGCCAGCAGCCCCACGTCAGCGGTCCTGGAATGGAACACCATATATTTT.

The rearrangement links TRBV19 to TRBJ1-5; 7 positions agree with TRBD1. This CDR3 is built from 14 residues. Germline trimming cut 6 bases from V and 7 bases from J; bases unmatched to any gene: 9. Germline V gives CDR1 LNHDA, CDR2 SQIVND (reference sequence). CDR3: CASSQTGSEQPQHF. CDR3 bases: TGTGCCAGTAGCCAGACAGGGTCGGAGCAGCCCCAGCATTTT.

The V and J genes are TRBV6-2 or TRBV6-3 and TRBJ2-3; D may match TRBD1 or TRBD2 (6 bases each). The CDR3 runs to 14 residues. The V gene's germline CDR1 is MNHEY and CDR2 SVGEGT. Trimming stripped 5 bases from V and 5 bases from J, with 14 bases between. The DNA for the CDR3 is TGTGCCAGCAGTAAGGGGGGAGCGGAAGATACGCAGTATTTT. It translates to CASSKGGAEDTQYF.

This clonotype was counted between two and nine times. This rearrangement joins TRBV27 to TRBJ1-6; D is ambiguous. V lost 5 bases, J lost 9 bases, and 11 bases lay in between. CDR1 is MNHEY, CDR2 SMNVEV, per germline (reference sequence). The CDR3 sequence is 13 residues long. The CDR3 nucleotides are TGTGCCAGCAGTCGACCCGCGGGTTCACCCCTCCACTTT. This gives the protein CASSRPAGSPLHF.

This CDR3 is CASSLVIGGRSPLHF. DNA for the CDR3: TGTGCCAGCAGCTTAGTCATAGGGGGAAGGTCACCCCTCCACTTT. The V call is TRBV11-2, the J call TRBJ1-6, with D maybe TRBD1 (6 bases). V shed 1 base and J shed 10 bases, with 14 bases lying between them. Germline CDR1 and CDR2: SGHAT and FQNNGV. The CDR3 has 15 residues.

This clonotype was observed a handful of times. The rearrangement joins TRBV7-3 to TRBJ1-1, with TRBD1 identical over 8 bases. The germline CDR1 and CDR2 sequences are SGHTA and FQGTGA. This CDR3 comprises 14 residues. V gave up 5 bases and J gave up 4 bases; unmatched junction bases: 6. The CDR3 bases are TGTGCCAGCAGCGGACAGGGACCGGGCACTGAAGCTTTCTTT. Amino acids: CASSGQGPGTEAFF.

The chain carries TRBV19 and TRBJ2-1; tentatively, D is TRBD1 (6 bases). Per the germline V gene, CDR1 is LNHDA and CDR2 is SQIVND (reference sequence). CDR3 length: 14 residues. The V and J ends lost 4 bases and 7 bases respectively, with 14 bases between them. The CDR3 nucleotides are TGTGCCAGTAGTACAGCCAGGGGTTGGAATGAGCAGTTCTTC. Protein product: CASSTARGWNEQFF.

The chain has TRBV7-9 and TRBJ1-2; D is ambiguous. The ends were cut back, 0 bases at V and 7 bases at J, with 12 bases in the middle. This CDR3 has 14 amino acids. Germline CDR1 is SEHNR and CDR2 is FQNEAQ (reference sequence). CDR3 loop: CASSLAGGASGYTF. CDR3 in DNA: TGTGCCAGCAGCTTAGCTGGCGGCGCTAGTGGCTACACCTTC. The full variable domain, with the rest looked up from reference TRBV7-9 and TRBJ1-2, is DTGVSQNPRHKITKRGQNVTFRCDPISEHNRLYWYRQTLGQGPEFLTYFQNEAQLEKSRLLSDRFSAERPKGSFSTLEIQRTEQGDSAMYLCASSLAGGASGYTFGSGTRLTVV.

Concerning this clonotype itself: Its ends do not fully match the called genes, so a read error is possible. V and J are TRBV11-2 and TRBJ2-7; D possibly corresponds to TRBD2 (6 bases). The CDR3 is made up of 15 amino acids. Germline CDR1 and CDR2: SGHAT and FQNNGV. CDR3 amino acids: CASSQRRTGAYEQYF. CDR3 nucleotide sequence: TGCGCCAGCAGCCAACGTAGGACGGGAGCCTACGAGCAGTACTTC.

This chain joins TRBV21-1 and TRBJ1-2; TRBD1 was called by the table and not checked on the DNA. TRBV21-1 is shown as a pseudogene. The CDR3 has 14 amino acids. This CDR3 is CASSKERGWYGYTF. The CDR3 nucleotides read TGTGCCAGCAGCAAAGAGAGGGGTTGGTATGGCTACACCTTC.

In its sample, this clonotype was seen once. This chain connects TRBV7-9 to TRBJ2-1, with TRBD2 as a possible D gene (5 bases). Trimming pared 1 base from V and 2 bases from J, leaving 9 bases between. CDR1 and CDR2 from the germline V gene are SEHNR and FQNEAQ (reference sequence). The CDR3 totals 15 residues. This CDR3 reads CASSLGRSAYNEQFF. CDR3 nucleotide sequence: TGTGCCAGCAGCTTAGGGAGGTCGGCCTACAATGAGCAGTTCTTC.

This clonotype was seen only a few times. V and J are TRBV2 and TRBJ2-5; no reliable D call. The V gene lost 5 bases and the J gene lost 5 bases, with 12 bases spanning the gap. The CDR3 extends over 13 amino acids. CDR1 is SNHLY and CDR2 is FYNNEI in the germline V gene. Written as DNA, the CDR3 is TGTGCCAGCAGTCGGGCCCTCGGGGAGACCCAGTACTTC. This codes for CASSRALGETQYF.

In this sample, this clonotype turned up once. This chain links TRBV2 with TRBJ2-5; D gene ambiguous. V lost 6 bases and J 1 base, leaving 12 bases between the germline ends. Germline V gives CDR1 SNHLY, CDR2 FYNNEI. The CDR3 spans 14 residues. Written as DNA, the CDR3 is TGTGCCAGCAGCCCAAGAACAGCCCAAGAGACCCAGTACTTC. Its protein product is CASSPRTAQETQYF.

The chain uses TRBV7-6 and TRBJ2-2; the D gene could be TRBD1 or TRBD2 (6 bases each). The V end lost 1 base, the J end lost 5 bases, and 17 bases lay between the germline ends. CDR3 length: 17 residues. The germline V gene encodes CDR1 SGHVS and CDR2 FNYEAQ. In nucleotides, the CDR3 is TGTGCCAGCAGCTTAGATCCGGGGGCCGGAGGGACCGGGGAGCTGTTTTTT. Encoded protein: CASSLDPGAGGTGELFF.

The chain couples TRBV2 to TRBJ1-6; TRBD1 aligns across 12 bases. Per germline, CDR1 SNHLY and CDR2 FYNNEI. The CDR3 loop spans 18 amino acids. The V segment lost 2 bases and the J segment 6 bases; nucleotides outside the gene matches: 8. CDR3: CASSERDRGRVGNSPLHF. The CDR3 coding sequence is TGTGCCAGCAGTGAAAGGGACAGGGGGCGGGTCGGTAATTCACCCCTCCACTTT.

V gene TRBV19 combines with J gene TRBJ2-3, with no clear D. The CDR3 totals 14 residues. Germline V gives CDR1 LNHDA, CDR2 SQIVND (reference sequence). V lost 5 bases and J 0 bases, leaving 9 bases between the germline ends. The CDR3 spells CASSPGPSTDTQYF. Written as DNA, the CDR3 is TGTGCCAGTAGTCCGGGCCCTAGCACAGATACGCAGTATTTT.

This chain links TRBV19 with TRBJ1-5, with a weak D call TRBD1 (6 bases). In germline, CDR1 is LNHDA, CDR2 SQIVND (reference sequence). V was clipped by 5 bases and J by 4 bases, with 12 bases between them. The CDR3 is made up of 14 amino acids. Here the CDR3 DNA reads TGTGCCAGTAGTCCCTGGGACACAAATCAGCCCCAGCATTTT. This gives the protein CASSPWDTNQPQHF.